This entry features one T cell receptor beta chain sequence. This CDR3 is 15 amino acids long. CDR1 is SGHRS and CDR2 is YFSETQ in the germline V gene. V lost 3 bases to trimming and J lost 0 bases, with 12 bases between them. These data come from a study of blood T cell repertoires in COVID-19. Study background: The origin of the acute and convalescent COVID-19 samples was the United States, Italy and Spain. Sources were T cells, B-cell-depleted T cells, or PBMCs; the material itself was cDNA or gDNA.

Authors' analysis steps: Nucleated cell number was recorded as an estimate derived from reference gene primer amplification. Profiling relied on immunoSEQ multiplex PCR, and the TCRdb table lists in-frame clones only, not all of them. V and J calls and clone size are as listed in that table; D and trimming were resolved from the DNA. The sample records 50,000 or so clones, about 76% being singletons. This chain uses TRBV5-1 with TRBJ1-1; D uncertain. The sequence was collected from a human donor with active or convalescent COVID-19. The donor label of this sample is uncertain. Specimen: peripheral blood. CDR3: CASSYISDMNTEAFF. CDR3 DNA: TGCGCCAGCAGCTACATCTCTGACATGAACACTGAAGCTTTCTTT.